Each of the 22 T cell receptor beta chains below was sequenced from the same sample in a study of blood T cell repertoires in COVID-19. Assay used: immunoSEQ multiplex PCR; TCRdb lists only in-frame clones, some missing. This sample has 200,000 to 250,000 clones, with 84% found just once. What was sequenced was peripheral blood. The receptors stem from an elderly woman with COVID-19, enrolled during active disease.

The chain joins TRBV2 to TRBJ1-6; D gene ambiguous. Germline V gene lookup returns CDR1 SNHLY and CDR2 FYNNEI. Trimming left V 5 bases short and J 6 bases short, with 8 bases between. The CDR3 sequence is 13 residues long. CDR3 amino acids: CASSLYSNSPLHF. For the CDR3, the DNA is TGTGCCAGCAGTCTCTACAGTAATTCACCCCTCCACTTT. Looking up the rest from reference TRBV2 and TRBJ1-6 gives the full variable domain: EPEVTQTPSHQVTQMGQEVILRCVPISNHLYFYWYRQILGQKVEFLVSFYNNEISEKSEIFDDQFSVERPDGSNFTLKIRSTKLEDSAMYFCASSLYSNSPLHFGNGTRLTVT.

The J gene is TRBJ2-7, the V gene TRBV5-1, with 7 nucleotides matching TRBD2. The CDR3 has 14 amino acids. The germline V gene has CDR1 SGHRS and CDR2 YFSETQ. With 4 bases clipped from V and 10 bases from J, the junction kept 14 bases outside the gene matches. The CDR3 here is CASSIAGGLVGQYF. CDR3 sequence (DNA): TGCGCCAGCAGCATAGCAGGTGGACTAGTCGGTCAGTACTTC.

The chain employs TRBV9 and TRBJ2-1, with D maybe TRBD2 (5 bases). The CDR3 length is 15 residues. The V gene's germline CDR1 is SGDLS and CDR2 YYNGEE. Between the trimmed V and J ends, which lost 6 bases and 6 bases, there was a span of 19 bases. The DNA of the CDR3 is TGTGCCAGCACCCCGGGGTCACTTCATCTCAATGAGCAGTTCTTC. Its translation is CASTPGSLHLNEQFF.

This chain links TRBV7-9 with TRBJ2-2; D gene unclear. V shed 2 bases and J shed 5 bases, with 12 bases lying between them. CDR3 length: 15 residues. CDR1 SEHNR and CDR2 FQNEAQ come from the germline V gene (reference sequence). The CDR3 coding sequence is TGTGCCAGCAGCTTAACAAGTAAAGTGACCGGGGAGCTGTTTTTT. Amino acids: CASSLTSKVTGELFF. The complete variable domain, with remaining parts taken from reference TRBV7-9 and TRBJ2-2, reads DTGVSQNPRHKITKRGQNVTFRCDPISEHNRLYWYRQTLGQGPEFLTYFQNEAQLEKSRLLSDRFSAERPKGSFSTLEIQRTEQGDSAMYLCASSLTSKVTGELFFGEGSRLTVL.

This chain uses TRBV5-4 with TRBJ1-6, with no clear D. Trimming cost V 0 bases and J 5 bases, with 9 bases left between them. Germline V gene lookup returns CDR1 SGHNT and CDR2 YYREEE (reference sequence). The CDR3 contains 15 residues. The CDR3 nucleotides are TGTGCCAGCAGCTTGGGTTGGCAGGATAATTCACCCCTCCACTTT. Translation gives CASSLGWQDNSPLHF.

V is TRBV6-5 and J is TRBJ1-1; 7 positions match TRBD1. Looked up from germline, CDR1 is MNHEY and CDR2 is SVGAGI. V gave up 8 bases and J gave up 2 bases; unmatched junction bases: 2. This CDR3 region has 12 residues. The CDR3 DNA follows: TGTGCCAGCCGGGACAGCAACACTGAAGCTTTCTTT. It specifies CASRDSNTEAFF.

This chain connects TRBV5-1 to TRBJ1-1; a weak D match, TRBD1 (5 bases). The CDR3 consists of 16 residues. V lost 2 bases to trimming and J lost 1 base, with 15 bases between them. Germline V lookup: CDR1 SGHRS, CDR2 YFSETQ. CDR3 region: CASSLGGADRNTEAFF. The CDR3, as DNA: TGCGCCAGCAGCTTAGGAGGGGCCGATCGGAACACTGAAGCTTTCTTT.

CDR3 sequence: CATPDRTGSNDGYTF. In DNA form, the CDR3 reads TGTGCCACCCCCGACAGGACGGGGAGTAATGATGGCTACACCTTC. This rearrangement joins TRBV24-1 to TRBJ1-2; D is possibly TRBD1 (6 bases). Trimming cost V 9 bases and J 6 bases, with 22 bases left between them. The CDR3 runs 15 residues. Germline CDR1 and CDR2: KGHDR and SFDVKD.

This clone was counted a few times. V is TRBV5-6 and J is TRBJ2-7; 7 bases match TRBD2. The V segment lost 4 bases and the J segment 2 bases; nucleotides outside the gene matches: 12. Germline assignment: CDR1 SGHDT and CDR2 YYEEEE. The CDR3 length is 16 residues. CDR3 in DNA: TGTGCCAGCAGCCTAGTTGGGGCTAGCGGTCCCTACGAGCAGTACTTC. Residues: CASSLVGASGPYEQYF. The whole variable domain, filled in from reference TRBV5-6 and TRBJ2-7, reads DAGVTQSPTHLIKTRGQQVTLRCSPKSGHDTVSWYQQALGQGPQFIFQYYEEEERQRGNFPDRFSGHQFPNYSSELNVNALLLGDSALYLCASSLVGASGPYEQYFGPGTRLTVT.

This clone was seen only a few times. The rearrangement links TRBV2 to TRBJ1-2; D is uncertain. Germline V CDR1 and CDR2: SNHLY, FYNNEI. V was shortened by 4 bases and J by 0 bases, with 9 bases between the two germline ends. The CDR3 loop spans 14 amino acids. The CDR3 is CASSVQSSNYGYTF. The CDR3 DNA reads TGTGCCAGCAGTGTACAGAGCTCTAACTATGGCTACACCTTC.

This clone showed up just once. The chain has TRBV7-2 and TRBJ1-2; 8 bases line up with TRBD1. CDR1 is SGHTA, CDR2 FQGNSA, per germline. The CDR3 spans 15 residues. The junction had 12 bases not matched to a gene; V was cut back by 3 bases and J by 9 bases. The CDR3 DNA is TGTGCCAGCAGCTTTGGGGCCCCGAGACAGGGGAGCTACACCTTC. Translated, it gives CASSFGAPRQGSYTF. Complete variable domain (other parts from reference TRBV7-2 and TRBJ1-2): GAGVSQSPSNKVTEKGKDVELRCDPISGHTALYWYRQSLGQGLEFLIYFQGNSAPDKSGLPSDRFSAERTGGSVSTLTIQRTQQEDSAVYLCASSFGAPRQGSYTFGSGTRLTVV.

This rearrangement joins TRBV18 to TRBJ1-3, with 7 bases identical to TRBD1. The CDR3 consists of 17 residues. Trimming took 6 bases from V and 7 from J; bases not matched to a gene: 18. The V gene's germline CDR1 is KGHSH and CDR2 LQKENI. This CDR3 reads CASSPSTGTVGANTIYF. CDR3 nucleotide sequence: TGTGCCAGCTCCCCCTCAACCGGGACAGTGGGCGCTAACACCATATATTTT.

The chain joins TRBV19 to TRBJ1-3; 9 positions agree with TRBD1. The CDR3 has 18 residues. Germline trimming cut 3 bases from V and 0 bases from J; bases unmatched to any gene: 9. Germline lookup yields CDR1 LNHDA and CDR2 SQIVND (reference sequence). Here the CDR3 DNA reads TGTGCCAGTAGTATGACAGGGGGTGGCTCCTTCTCTGGAAACACCATATATTTT. Amino acid sequence: CASSMTGGGSFSGNTIYF. Looking up the rest from reference TRBV19 and TRBJ1-3 gives the full variable domain: DGGITQSPKYLFRKEGQNVTLSCEQNLNHDAMYWYRQDPGQGLRLIYYSQIVNDFQKGDIAEGYSVSREKKESFPLTVTSAQKNPTAFYLCASSMTGGGSFSGNTIYFGEGSWLTVV.

J is TRBJ2-1 and V is TRBV6-5, with TRBD2 identical over 8 bases. The germline V gene encodes CDR1 MNHEY and CDR2 SVGAGI. The CDR3 runs to 14 residues. V was pared by 7 bases and J by 7 bases, with 9 bases of the junction left unmatched. The CDR3 DNA is TGTGCCAGCATCGGAAGCGGGGGTGGGAATGAGCAGTTCTTC. Protein: CASIGSGGGNEQFF.

The V gene is TRBV12-3 or TRBV12-4, the J gene TRBJ1-5; D is uncertain. There are 12 residues in the CDR3. The V gene lost 6 bases and the J gene lost 7 bases, with 10 bases spanning the gap. The CDR3 sequence is CASSPAGQPQHF. In DNA form, the CDR3 reads TGTGCCAGCAGCCCGGCGGGCCAGCCCCAGCATTTT.

This clone was counted a few times. The V and J genes are TRBV14 and TRBJ1-1, with D maybe TRBD1 (5 bases). The V gene lost 0 bases and the J gene lost 5 bases, with 19 bases spanning the gap. Germline V CDR1 and CDR2: SGHDN, FVKESK. CDR3 length: 17 amino acids. CDR3 in DNA: TGTGCCAGCAGCCAAGATTATCGATCCAGGGATGGTACTGAAGCTTTCTTT. Translated: CASSQDYRSRDGTEAFF.

Here the CDR3 reads CASRDRGEVQYF. CDR3 bases: TGTGCCAGCAGAGACAGGGGGGAGGTCCAGTACTTC. The rearrangement links TRBV2 to TRBJ2-5; 9 positions agree with TRBD1. Germline CDR1 is SNHLY and CDR2 is FYNNEI. CDR3 length: 12 residues. Trimming took 6 bases from V and 10 from J; bases not matched to a gene: 6.

This chain joins TRBV19 and TRBJ1-1, with TRBD1 as a possible D gene (5 bases). V gave up 0 bases and J gave up 4 bases, with 12 bases separating them. The CDR3 runs to 15 residues. The germline V gene encodes CDR1 LNHDA and CDR2 SQIVND (reference sequence). Written as DNA, the CDR3 is TGTGCCAGTAGTATAGACAGGGTCCCTTCCACTGAAGCTTTCTTT. This encodes CASSIDRVPSTEAFF. The full variable domain, completed using reference TRBV19 and TRBJ1-1, is DGGITQSPKYLFRKEGQNVTLSCEQNLNHDAMYWYRQDPGQGLRLIYYSQIVNDFQKGDIAEGYSVSREKKESFPLTVTSAQKNPTAFYLCASSIDRVPSTEAFFGQGTRLTVV.

The chain links TRBV5-5 to TRBJ2-4; TRBD1 aligns across 10 bases. V dropped 4 bases and J dropped 6; count of bases not matched to a gene: 7. The CDR3 is 15 amino acids. Looked up from germline, CDR1 is SGHKS and CDR2 is YYEKEE (reference sequence). The DNA for the CDR3 is TGTGCCAGCAGCCGGGACAGGGGTTCCGTAAACATTCAGTACTTC. It yields the protein CASSRDRGSVNIQYF.

This chain uses TRBV4-1 with TRBJ2-1; 9 bases are shared with TRBD2. V trimming: 0 bases; J trimming: 0 bases; junction bases outside the gene matches: 12. The CDR3 extends over 20 amino acids. The germline V gene encodes CDR1 MGHRA and CDR2 YSYEKL. CDR3 region: CASSQDPGLSGGSSYNEQFF. The CDR3 DNA is TGCGCCAGCAGCCAAGATCCTGGATTGAGCGGGGGGAGCTCCTACAATGAGCAGTTCTTC.

A remark on this clone: The junction and the germline gene differ at one end; a read error may be behind it. This rearrangement joins TRBV7-8 to TRBJ1-2; D unresolved. The CDR3 runs 14 residues. Germline V gene data show CDR1 as SGHVS and CDR2 as FQNEAQ. CDR3 nucleotide sequence: TGTGCCAGCAGCTTAGCGAACCATAACTACGGCTACACCTTC. Its translation: CASSLANHNYGYTF.

This chain joins TRBV28 and TRBJ1-4; 7 bases are shared with TRBD1. Looked up from germline, CDR1 is MDHEN and CDR2 is SYDVKM. The V and J ends lost 0 bases and 1 base, in that order; junction bases with no gene match: 2. The CDR3 spans 16 residues. CDR3 residues: CASSLWQGGTNEKLFF. The CDR3 DNA sequence: TGTGCCAGCAGTTTATGGCAGGGGGGAACTAATGAAAAACTGTTTTTT. Looking up the rest from reference TRBV28 and TRBJ1-4 gives the full variable domain: DVKVTQSSRYLVKRTGEKVFLECVQDMDHENMFWYRQDPGLGLRLIYFSYDVKMKEKGDIPEGYSVSREKKERFSLILESASTNQTSMYLCASSLWQGGTNEKLFFGSGTQLSVL.